This TCR beta chain was identified during a study of T cell repertoires in cytomegalovirus infection. For the study at large: Public signatures in TCR beta pointed to CMV infection and matching HLA type.

The table lists this clonotype with many counts. TCRdb called the reads again in MiXCR, with one record for every CDR3 protein. Of about 740,000 distinct CDR3 sequences listed, about a third are singletons. Germline values: CDR1 MNHNS, CDR2 SASEGT. Between the trimmed V and J ends, which lost 8 bases and 2 bases, there was a span of 9 bases. The CDR3 extends over 12 amino acids. The sample comprised PBMCs. The rearrangement links TRBV6-1 to TRBJ1-1; no firm D call. The sequence came from a human donor in good health (CMV status not recorded). Some clones in this sample may be carry-over from other donors' samples. This CDR3 reads CASSGRNTEAFF. The CDR3 DNA is TGTGCCAGCTCTGGACGCAACACTGAAGCTTTCTTT.